This record covers a single TCR beta chain. PCR was performed using 60 Vbeta and 13 Jbeta primers. The table came from immunoSEQ multiplex PCR; TCRdb's copy has only in-frame clones and leaves some out. The top ten hold approximately 3.1% of the sample, which has around 130,000 clones, 70% to 80% seen once. The source of the sample is a study of cytomegalovirus exposure and HLA in healthy donors. CDR3 length: 15 residues. V lost 1 base to trimming and J lost 0 bases, with 10 bases between them. Per the germline V gene, CDR1 is ENHRY and CDR2 is SYGVKD. This chain links TRBV10-3 with TRBJ2-7, with D possibly being TRBD2 (6 bases). The TCR sequence derives from a man younger than 45 in good health and CMV-seronegative. The sample consisted of PBMCs. The CDR3 nucleotides are TGTGCCATCAGTGAGTTAGCGGTAAACTCCTACGAGCAGTACTTC. Its translation is CAISELAVNSYEQYF.